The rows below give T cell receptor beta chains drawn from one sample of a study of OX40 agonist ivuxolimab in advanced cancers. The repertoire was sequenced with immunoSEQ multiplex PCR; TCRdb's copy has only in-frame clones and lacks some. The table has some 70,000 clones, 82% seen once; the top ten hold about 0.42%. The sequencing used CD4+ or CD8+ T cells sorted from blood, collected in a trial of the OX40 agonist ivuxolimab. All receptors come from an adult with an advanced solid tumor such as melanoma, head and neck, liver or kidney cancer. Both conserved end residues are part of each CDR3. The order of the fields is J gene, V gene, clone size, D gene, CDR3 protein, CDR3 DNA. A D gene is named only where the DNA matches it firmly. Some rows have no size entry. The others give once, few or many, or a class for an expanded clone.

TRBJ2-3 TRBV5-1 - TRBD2 CASSPGGAGPTDTQYF TGCGCCAGCAGCCCCGGGGGGGCGGGGCCGACAGATACGCAGTATTTT
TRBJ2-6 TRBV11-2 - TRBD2 CASSLIAGAGANVLTF TGTGCCAGCAGCTTAATAGCGGGTGCTGGGGCCAACGTCCTGACTTTC
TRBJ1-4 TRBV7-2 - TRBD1 CASAQDRSHGKLFF TGTGCCAGCGCTCAGGACAGGTCTCATGGGAAACTGTTTTTT
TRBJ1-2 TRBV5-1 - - CASSLGTTNYGYTF TGCGCCAGCAGCCTGGGGACAACGAACTATGGCTACACCTTC
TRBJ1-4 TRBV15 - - CATSREGVEKLFF TGTGCCACCAGCAGAGAGGGGGTTGAAAAACTGTTTTTT
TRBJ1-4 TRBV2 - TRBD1 CASREPGGASAGKLFF TGTGCCAGCAGGGAGCCAGGGGGTGCCTCGGCGGGGAAACTGTTTTTT
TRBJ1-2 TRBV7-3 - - CASSPTNGAGYTF TGTGCCAGCAGCCCCACCAATGGTGCTGGCTACACCTTC
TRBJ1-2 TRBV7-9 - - CASSLGTTYGYTF TGTGCCAGCAGCTTAGGGACCACCTATGGCTACACCTTC
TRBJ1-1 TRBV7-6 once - CASSSDRNTEAFF TGTGCCAGCAGCTCGGACAGGAACACTGAAGCTTTCTTT
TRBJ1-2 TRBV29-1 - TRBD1 CSVGQGREYGYTF TGCAGCGTAGGACAGGGTAGAGAGTATGGCTACACCTTC
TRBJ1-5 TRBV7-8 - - CASSFVGGSGNQPQHF TGTGCCAGCAGCTTCGTGGGGGGCAGCGGCAATCAGCCCCAGCATTTT
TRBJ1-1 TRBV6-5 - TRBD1 CASRGTGTAEAFF TGTGCCAGCAGAGGGACAGGGACCGCTGAAGCTTTCTTT
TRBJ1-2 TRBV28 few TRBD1 CASISWGQGARGYTF TGTGCCAGCATCTCCTGGGGACAGGGGGCGAGGGGCTACACCTTC
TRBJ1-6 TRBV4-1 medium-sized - CASSQDIEGSPLHF TGCGCCAGCAGCCAAGATATCGAGGGTTCACCCCTCCACTTT
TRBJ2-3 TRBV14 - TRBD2 CASSRRGGYADTQYF TGTGCCAGCAGCCGGCGGGGGGGCTACGCAGATACGCAGTATTTT
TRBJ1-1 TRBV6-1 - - CASSETNTEAFF TGTGCCAGCAGTGAAACGAACACTGAAGCTTTCTTT
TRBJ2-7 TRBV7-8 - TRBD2 CASSSGTSGMIYEQYF TGTGCCAGCAGCTCCGGGACTAGCGGGATGATTTACGAGCAGTACTTC
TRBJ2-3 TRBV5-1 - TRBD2 CASSITSGTDTQYF TGCGCCAGCAGCATAACTAGCGGCACAGATACGCAGTATTTT
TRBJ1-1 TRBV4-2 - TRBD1 CASSQGKGRGRDTEAFF TGTGCCAGCAGCCAAGGAAAGGGGAGGGGGCGCGACACTGAAGCTTTCTTT
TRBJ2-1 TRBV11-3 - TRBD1 CASSLTGGKGNEQFF TGTGCCAGCAGCCTGACAGGGGGCAAAGGCAATGAGCAGTTCTTC
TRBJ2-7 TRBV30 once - CAWSANGARYEQYF TGTGCCTGGAGTGCGAACGGGGCCCGGTACGAGCAGTACTTC
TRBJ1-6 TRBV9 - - CASSAARGRNSPLHF TGTGCCAGCAGCGCCGCCAGGGGCCGTAATTCACCCCTCCACTTT
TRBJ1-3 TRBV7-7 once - CASSPGTSTTTIYF TGTGCCAGCAGCCCCGGGACATCCACAACCACCATATATTTT
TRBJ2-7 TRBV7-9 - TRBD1 CASSPPGQGIHEQYF TGTGCCAGCAGCCCGCCGGGACAGGGGATCCACGAGCAGTACTTC